Here is one T cell receptor beta chain with its context. The data are from a study of blood T cell repertoires in COVID-19. At the level of the study: Material from acute and convalescent COVID-19 was sourced from the United States, Italy and Spain. The analysed material was cDNA or gDNA that came from T cells, B-cell-depleted T cells, or PBMCs.

In the original workflow: The authors estimated nucleated cell counts from reference gene primer amplification. Only in-frame clones appear in the TCRdb table, and some are missing; sequencing was by immunoSEQ multiplex PCR. The V and J calls and clone size are taken from that table; D and trimming were inferred from the DNA. This table has 150,000 to 200,000 clones, 87% appearing once. Germline V gene sequence: CDR1 KGHDR, CDR2 SFDVKD. CDR3 length equals 15 residues. The ends lost 3 bases at V and 9 bases at J; junction bases unmatched: 8. The clonotype originates from a woman aged 45-60 years with acute or convalescent COVID-19. The V gene is TRBV24-1, the J gene TRBJ1-5, with 9 positions matching TRBD1. The specimen sequenced was peripheral blood. The CDR3 here is CATSDPGQGYRPQHF. The CDR3 DNA reads TGTGCCACCAGTGATCCGGGACAGGGATATAGGCCCCAGCATTTT.